This T cell receptor beta chain was identified during a study of blood T cell repertoires in COVID-19. Across the study: Acute-phase and convalescent COVID-19 samples originated in the United States, Italy and Spain. T cells, B-cell-depleted T cells, or PBMCs supplied cDNA or gDNA.

The CDR3 spans 14 residues. Germline CDR1 is KGHSH and CDR2 is LQKENI. V dropped 8 bases and J dropped 3; count of bases not matched to a gene: 10. Authors' methods: By means of reference gene primer amplification, nucleated cell counts were estimated. TCRdb keeps only in-frame clones here, not all; method: immunoSEQ multiplex PCR. The DNA gave D and trimming, while V, J and clone size come from that table. The sample contains under 200,000 clones, 70% to 90% of which appear only once. V is TRBV18 and J is TRBJ2-7; 7 bases agree with TRBD1. The sequence was obtained from a woman older than 75 in a cohort sampled during active or convalescent COVID-19. The specimen sequenced was peripheral blood. CDR3 DNA: TGTGCCAGCCGGCGTGGGACAGCCGACTACGAGCAGTACTTC. Protein sequence: CASRRGTADYEQYF.